The rows below give T cell receptor beta chains drawn from one sample of a study of blood T cell repertoires in COVID-19. The assay was immunoSEQ multiplex PCR, and TCRdb's table has in-frame clones only and misses some. Among some 340,000 clones listed, around nine tenths were seen once. Sequencing used PBMCs or T cells enriched from blood (not recorded which). The receptors were sampled from a woman aged 25 to 39 who had been exposed to COVID-19. CDR3s include the opening cysteine and the closing phenylalanine or tryptophan.

>TRBV28|TRBJ2-2
CASTLPPLAGRPRGAGELFF
>TRBV10-3|TRBJ1-1
CAISPRGYTEAFF
>TRBV6-5|TRBJ1-1
CASRIGQRRGEAFF
>TRBV5-1|TRBJ1-2
CASSGAGGYGYTF
>TRBV24-1|TRBJ2-1
CATARGYNEQFF
>TRBV7-6|TRBJ2-1
CASSLTGERDNEQFF
>TRBV11-2|TRBJ2-3
CASSPHGGGADTQYF
>TRBV12-3/TRBV12-4|TRBJ1-1
CASGRGAFF
>TRBV5-1|TRBJ2-7
CASNERYEQYF
>TRBV10-3|TRBJ1-5
CAISEAKQGQPQHF
>TRBV18|TRBJ1-4
CASSPTQNEKLFF
>TRBV6-5|TRBJ2-7
CASSYTFSSSYEQYF
>TRBV7-6|TRBJ2-7
CASSFSGGGYEQYF
>TRBV6-9|TRBJ1-2
CASSYSSYRGKDLGYTF
>TRBV6-5|TRBJ1-2
CASTTTGGGYTF
>TRBV18|TRBJ2-7
CASSPPGGARSYEQYF
>TRBV28|TRBJ1-4
CASSSTGSTNEKLFF
>TRBV19|TRBJ1-2
CASSLFDRGRDYGYTF
>TRBV5-1|TRBJ1-2
CASSSGANYGYTF
>TRBV12-3/TRBV12-4|TRBJ1-5
CASRNGYDQPQHF
>TRBV5-1|TRBJ1-5
CASSLGQDNQPQHF
>TRBV2|TRBJ2-7
CASSPPSGAYYEQYF
>TRBV5-1|TRBJ1-1
CASSITGRTEAFF
>TRBV11-3|TRBJ2-2
CASSPPPGTELFF
>TRBV5-1|TRBJ2-3
CASSSRGTDTQYF
>TRBV19|TRBJ1-4
CASSIDHGQKLFF
>TRBV5-8|TRBJ2-4
CASSPPGLAKNIQYF
>TRBV9|TRBJ2-5
CASSVEISGGGETQYF
>TRBV7-9|TRBJ2-5
CASSLELAGETQYF
>TRBV7-2|TRBJ1-2
CASSLRPGTGSHGYTF
>TRBV4-2|TRBJ2-7
CASSQGAGSGYEQYF
>TRBV4-2|TRBJ2-7
CASSQDGGTGQGQYF
>TRBV2|TRBJ2-5
CASNLQGIQETQYF
>TRBV15|TRBJ1-1
CATSSTPPNKNTEAFF
>TRBV5-1|TRBJ1-3
CASSLDRGSLFSGNTIYF
>TRBV5-1|TRBJ1-1
CASSLPTGGTNTEAFF
>TRBV7-2|TRBJ2-5
CASSLGGTTKRETQYF
>TRBV12-3/TRBV12-4|TRBJ2-1
CASSLPRYNEQFF